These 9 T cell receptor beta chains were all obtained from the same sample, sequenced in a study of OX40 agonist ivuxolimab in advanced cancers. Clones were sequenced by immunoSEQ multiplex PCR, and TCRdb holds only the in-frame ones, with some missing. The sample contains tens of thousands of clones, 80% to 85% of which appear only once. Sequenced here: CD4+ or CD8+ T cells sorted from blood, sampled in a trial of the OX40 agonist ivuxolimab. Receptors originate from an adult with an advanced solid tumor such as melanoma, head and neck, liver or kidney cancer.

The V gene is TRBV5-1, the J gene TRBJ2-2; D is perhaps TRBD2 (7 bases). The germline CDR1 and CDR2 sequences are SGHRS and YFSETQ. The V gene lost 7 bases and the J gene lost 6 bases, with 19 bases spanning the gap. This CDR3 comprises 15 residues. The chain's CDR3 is CASGSGTMASGELFF. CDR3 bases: TGCGCCAGCGGGAGCGGGACAATGGCATCCGGGGAGCTGTTTTTT.

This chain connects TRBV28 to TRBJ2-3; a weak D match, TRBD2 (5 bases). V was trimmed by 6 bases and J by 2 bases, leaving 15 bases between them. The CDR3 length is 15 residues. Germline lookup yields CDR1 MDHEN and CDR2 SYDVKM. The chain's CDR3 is CASSLGESYTDTQYF. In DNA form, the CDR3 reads TGTGCCAGCAGCTTGGGAGAGAGTTACACAGATACGCAGTATTTT. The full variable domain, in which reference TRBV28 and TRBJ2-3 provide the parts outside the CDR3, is DVKVTQSSRYLVKRTGEKVFLECVQDMDHENMFWYRQDPGLGLRLIYFSYDVKMKEKGDIPEGYSVSREKKERFSLILESASTNQTSMYLCASSLGESYTDTQYFGPGTRLTVL.

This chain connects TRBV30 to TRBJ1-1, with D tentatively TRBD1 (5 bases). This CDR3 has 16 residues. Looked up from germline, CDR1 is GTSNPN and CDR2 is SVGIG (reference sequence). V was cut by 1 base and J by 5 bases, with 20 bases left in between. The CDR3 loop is CAWSGARGRTETEAFF. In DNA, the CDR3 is TGTGCCTGGAGTGGAGCGAGGGGCCGGACCGAGACTGAAGCTTTCTTT.

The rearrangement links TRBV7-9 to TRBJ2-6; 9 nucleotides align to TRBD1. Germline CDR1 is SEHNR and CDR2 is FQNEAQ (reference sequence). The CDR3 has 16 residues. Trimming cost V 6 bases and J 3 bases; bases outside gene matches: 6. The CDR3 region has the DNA TGTGCCAGCAGTCCACAGGGGGCGCGTGGGGCCAACGTCCTGACTTTC. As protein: CASSPQGARGANVLTF. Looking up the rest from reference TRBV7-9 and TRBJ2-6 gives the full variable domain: DTGVSQNPRHKITKRGQNVTFRCDPISEHNRLYWYRQTLGQGPEFLTYFQNEAQLEKSRLLSDRFSAERPKGSFSTLEIQRTEQGDSAMYLCASSPQGARGANVLTFGAGSRLTVL.

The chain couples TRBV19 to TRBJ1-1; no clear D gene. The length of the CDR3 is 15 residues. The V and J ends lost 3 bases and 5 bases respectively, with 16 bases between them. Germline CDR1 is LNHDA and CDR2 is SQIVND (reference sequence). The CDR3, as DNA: TGTGCCAGTAGTATTAACTCCCCCAAGGGAACTGAAGCTTTCTTT. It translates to CASSINSPKGTEAFF.

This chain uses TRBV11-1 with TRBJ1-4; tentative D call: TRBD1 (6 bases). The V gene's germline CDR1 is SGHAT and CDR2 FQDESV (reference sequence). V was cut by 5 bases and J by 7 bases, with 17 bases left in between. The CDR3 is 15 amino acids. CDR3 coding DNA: TGTGCCAGCAGCACCCGGACAGAAGGGGGTGAAAAACTGTTTTTT. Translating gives CASSTRTEGGEKLFF.

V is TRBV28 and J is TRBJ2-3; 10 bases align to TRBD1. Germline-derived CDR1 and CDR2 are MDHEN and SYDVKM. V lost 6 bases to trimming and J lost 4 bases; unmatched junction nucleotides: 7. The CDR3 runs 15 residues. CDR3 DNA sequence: TGTGCCAGCAGGGGGGACAGGGGATATTCAGATACGCAGTATTTT. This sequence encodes CASRGDRGYSDTQYF. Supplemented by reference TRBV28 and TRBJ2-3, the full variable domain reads DVKVTQSSRYLVKRTGEKVFLECVQDMDHENMFWYRQDPGLGLRLIYFSYDVKMKEKGDIPEGYSVSREKKERFSLILESASTNQTSMYLCASRGDRGYSDTQYFGPGTRLTVL.

The CDR3 nucleotides are TGTGCCAGCAGTTTAAGGGGCAGGGCGCACCAGCCCCAGCATTTT. This encodes CASSLRGRAHQPQHF. V usage is TRBV27 and J usage is TRBJ1-5; D is perhaps TRBD1 (5 bases). Germline V gene data show CDR1 as MNHEY and CDR2 as SMNVEV (reference sequence). Trimming removed 2 bases at V and 7 bases at J, with 15 bases between. The CDR3 sequence is 15 residues long.

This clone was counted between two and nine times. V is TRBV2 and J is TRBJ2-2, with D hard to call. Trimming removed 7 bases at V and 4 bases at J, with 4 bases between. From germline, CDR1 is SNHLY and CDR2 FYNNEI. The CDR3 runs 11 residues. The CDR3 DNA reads TGTGCCAGCAAGGGCACCGGGGAGCTGTTTTTT. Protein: CASKGTGELFF.